This T cell receptor (beta chain) was profiled in a study of T cells of healthy individuals. The CDR3 spans 15 residues. Trimming took 0 bases from V and 1 from J, leaving 10 bases between them. Germline values: CDR1 SGHRS, CDR2 YFSETQ. TCRdb reprocessed the 5' RACE reads via MiXCR and lists one record per CDR3 protein. The table includes approximately 50,000 distinct CDR3 sequences, roughly 14% detected once. This chain joins TRBV5-1 and TRBJ2-5; D perhaps matches TRBD2 (6 bases). The sequence was obtained from a human donor in good health. The CDR3 coding sequence is TGCGCCAGCAGCTTGGGCGCGGGGTTCCAAGAGACCCAGTACTTC. As protein: CASSLGAGFQETQYF.